This TCR beta chain was observed in a study of cytomegalovirus exposure and HLA in healthy donors. Whole-study context: There were some 400 genotyped donors. Of these, roughly 80% fell in the genetic ancestry cluster associated with self-reported Caucasian donors. Whole-study results and caveats: Relative to equally common others, HLA-associated TCR beta chains showed greater clonal expansion in a later analysis.

PCR used 60 Vbeta primers and 13 Jbeta primers. Sequencing was performed with immunoSEQ multiplex PCR; in TCRdb, only in-frame clones are kept and a portion is missing. The sample shows 200,000 to 250,000 clones, 60% to 85% of them seen only once. In its sample, this clone was seen once. Its antigen is unknown. The source material was PBMCs. The receptor's source is a man in his forties in good health and CMV-seronegative.

The CDR3 DNA reads TGTGCCAGCAGCAAAATCGGACAGACCTACGAGCAGTACTTC. Translating it yields CASSKIGQTYEQYF. The chain carries TRBV13 and TRBJ2-7; maybe TRBD1 (6 bases). Germline loops: CDR1 PRHDT, CDR2 FYEKMQ (reference sequence). The CDR3 has 14 amino acids. V shed 5 bases and J shed 2 bases, with 13 bases lying between them.